Each of the 8 T cell receptor beta chains below was sequenced from the same sample in a study of naive and memory T cell subsets. Two oligonucleotides, mixed equimolar, formed the beta constant-region primer covering TRBC1 and TRBC2. Four rounds of PCR amplified the ligated cDNA using nested alpha and beta constant-region primers plus SP2. TCRdb itself ran the UMI-ligation and nested PCR reads through MiXCR, one entry per CDR3 protein. The repertoire includes roughly 150,000 distinct CDR3 sequences, about 20% of them detected once, and about 0.11% sits in the top ten. These TCRs' antigens remain unknown. Study-wide results and caveats: Naive repertoires, especially CD8, held a few larger clonotypes, possibly memory cells re-expressing CD45RA.

Input material: naive CD4+ T cells from blood. The receptors shown here come from a human donor in good health.

This chain joins TRBV6-5 and TRBJ2-1; 9 bases agree with TRBD1. Germline V gene data show CDR1 as MNHEY and CDR2 as SVGAGI. V was clipped by 7 bases and J by 8 bases; unmatched bases: 6. The CDR3 sequence is 13 residues long. The CDR3 loop is CASTGDRGYEQFF. In DNA, the CDR3 is TGTGCCAGCACCGGAGACAGGGGGTATGAGCAGTTCTTC.

This clonotype was counted between two and nine times. J is TRBJ2-7 and V is TRBV20-1; no clear D gene. The ends were cut back, 2 bases at V and 3 bases at J, with 23 bases in the middle. This CDR3 has 17 amino acids. Per germline, CDR1 DFQATT and CDR2 SNEGSKA (reference sequence). CDR3 sequence reads: CSARLSLGSSTLYEQYF. As DNA, the CDR3 is TGCAGTGCTAGATTGTCCTTGGGATCCAGCACCCTCTACGAGCAGTACTTC.

This clonotype turned up a few times. The chain employs TRBV25-1 and TRBJ2-4; D gene ambiguous. CDR1 and CDR2 (germline): MGHDK, SYGVNS. CDR3 size: 14 residues. Deletions cut 2 bases from V and 4 bases from J, with 9 bases between. This CDR3 reads CASSERSEKNIQYF. Here the CDR3 DNA reads TGTGCCAGCAGTGAACGCTCGGAAAAAAACATTCAGTACTTC.

This clonotype turned up a few times. V gene TRBV6-2 or TRBV6-3 combines with J gene TRBJ1-5; maybe TRBD1 (5 bases). Trimming took 2 bases from V and 7 from J, leaving 9 bases between them. Germline CDR1 reads MNHEY; CDR2 reads SVGEGT. This CDR3 contains 13 residues. In DNA form, the CDR3 reads TGTGCCAGCAGTTACAGAGACAGACAGCCCCAGCATTTT. This codes for CASSYRDRQPQHF.

The chain couples TRBV18 to TRBJ1-1; D remains unclear. There are 14 residues in the CDR3. Looked up from germline, CDR1 is KGHSH and CDR2 is LQKENI. Between the trimmed V and J ends, which lost 2 bases and 0 bases, there was a span of 7 bases. The CDR3 DNA is TGTGCCAGCTCACCAAATCGGGTGAACACTGAAGCTTTCTTT. It translates to CASSPNRVNTEAFF.

This clonotype was seen more than once but under ten times. The chain links TRBV7-2 to TRBJ2-5; unclear D gene. The CDR3 has 16 residues. Germline V gene data show CDR1 as SGHTA and CDR2 as FQGNSA. Trimming left V 5 bases short and J 1 base short, with 17 bases between. The DNA of the CDR3 is TGTGCCAGCAGCCCCGAAAACTTCAGGCTCCAAGAGACCCAGTACTTC. Translation: CASSPENFRLQETQYF.

For this clonotype: Since a much larger clone is just one base distant, this may be a read error. The rearrangement uses TRBV5-1 and TRBJ2-7; D call uncertain. The germline CDR1 and CDR2 sequences are SGHRS and YFSETQ. This CDR3 is built from 14 residues. The CDR3 nucleotides read TGCACCAGCAGCTTGAGTGTGAATACCTACGAGCAGTACTTC. Encoded protein: CTSSLSVNTYEQYF.

The rearrangement uses TRBV19 and TRBJ2-1; 9 positions agree with TRBD2. Losses at the gene ends were 3 bases for V and 7 bases for J; bases not matched to a gene: 4. This CDR3 has 14 residues. In germline, CDR1 is LNHDA, CDR2 SQIVND (reference sequence). In nucleotides, the CDR3 is TGTGCCAGTAGTATGGCTAGCGGGATAAATGAGCAGTTCTTC. Translating gives CASSMASGINEQFF.